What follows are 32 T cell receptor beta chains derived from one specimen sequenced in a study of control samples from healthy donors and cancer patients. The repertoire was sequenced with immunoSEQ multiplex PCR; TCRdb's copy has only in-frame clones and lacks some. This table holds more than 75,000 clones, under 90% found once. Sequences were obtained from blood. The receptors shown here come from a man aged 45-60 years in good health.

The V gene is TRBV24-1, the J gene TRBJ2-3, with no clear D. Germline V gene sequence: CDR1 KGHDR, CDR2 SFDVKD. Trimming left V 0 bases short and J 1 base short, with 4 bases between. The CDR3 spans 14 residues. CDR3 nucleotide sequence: TGTGCCACCAGTGATTTGGACGGCACAGATACGCAGTATTTT. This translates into CATSDLDGTDTQYF.

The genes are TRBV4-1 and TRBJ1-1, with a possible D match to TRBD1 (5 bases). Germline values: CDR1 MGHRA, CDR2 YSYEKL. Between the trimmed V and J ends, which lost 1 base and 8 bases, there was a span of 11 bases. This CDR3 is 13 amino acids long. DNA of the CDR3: TGCGCCAGCAGCCAAGCGGGGCCGGGCGAAGCTTTCTTT. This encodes CASSQAGPGEAFF.

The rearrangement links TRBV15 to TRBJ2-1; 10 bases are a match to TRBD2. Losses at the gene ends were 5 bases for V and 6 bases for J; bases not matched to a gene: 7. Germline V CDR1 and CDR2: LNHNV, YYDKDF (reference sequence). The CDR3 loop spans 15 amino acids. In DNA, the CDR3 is TGTGCCACCAGCGAGCGGACTAGCGGCTTCAATGAGCAGTTCTTC. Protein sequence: CATSERTSGFNEQFF.

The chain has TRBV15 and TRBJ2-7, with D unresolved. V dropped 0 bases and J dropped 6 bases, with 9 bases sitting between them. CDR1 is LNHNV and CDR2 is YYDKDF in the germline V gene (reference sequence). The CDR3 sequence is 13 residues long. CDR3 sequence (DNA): TGTGCCACCAGCAGAGAGACCGCGAGCGAGCAGTACTTC. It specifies CATSRETASEQYF.

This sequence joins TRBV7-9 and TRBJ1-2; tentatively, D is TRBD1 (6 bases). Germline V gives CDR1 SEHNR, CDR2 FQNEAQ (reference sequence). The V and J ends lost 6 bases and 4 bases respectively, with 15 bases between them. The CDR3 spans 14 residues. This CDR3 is CASSSGDSFYGYTF. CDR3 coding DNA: TGTGCCAGCAGTTCAGGGGATTCATTCTATGGCTACACCTTC.

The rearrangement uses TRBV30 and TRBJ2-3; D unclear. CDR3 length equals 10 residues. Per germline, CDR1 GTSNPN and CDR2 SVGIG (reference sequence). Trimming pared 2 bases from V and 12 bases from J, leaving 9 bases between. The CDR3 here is CAWSQHAQYF. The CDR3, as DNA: TGTGCCTGGAGTCAACACGCTCAGTATTTT.

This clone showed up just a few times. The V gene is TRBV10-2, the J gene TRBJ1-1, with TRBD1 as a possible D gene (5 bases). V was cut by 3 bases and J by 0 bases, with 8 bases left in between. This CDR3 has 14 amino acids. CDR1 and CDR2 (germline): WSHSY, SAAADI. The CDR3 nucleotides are TGCGCCAGCAGTGATGGGGGTTTGAACACTGAAGCTTTCTTT. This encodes CASSDGGLNTEAFF.

The CDR3 loop reads CASSSNYVGQDYGYTF. As DNA, the CDR3 is TGCGCCAGCAGCTCAAACTACGTGGGCCAAGACTATGGCTACACCTTC. The chain employs TRBV5-1 and TRBJ1-2; D uncertain. V shed 3 bases and J shed 3 bases, with 18 bases lying between them. This CDR3 is built from 16 residues. The germline gives CDR1 SGHRS, CDR2 YFSETQ.

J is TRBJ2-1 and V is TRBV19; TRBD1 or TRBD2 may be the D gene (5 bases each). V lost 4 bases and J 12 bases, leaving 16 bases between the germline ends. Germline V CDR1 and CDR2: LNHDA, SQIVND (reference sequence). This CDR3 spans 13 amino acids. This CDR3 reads CASSRSGAETQFF. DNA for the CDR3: TGTGCCAGTAGTAGATCCGGGGCCGAGACGCAGTTCTTC.

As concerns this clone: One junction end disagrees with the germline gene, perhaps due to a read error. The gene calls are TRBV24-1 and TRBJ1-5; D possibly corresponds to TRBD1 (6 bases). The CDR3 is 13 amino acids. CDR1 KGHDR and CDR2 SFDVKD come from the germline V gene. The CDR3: CATSETGLQPQHF. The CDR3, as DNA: TGTGCCACTAGTGAAACAGGGTTACAGCCCCAGCATTTT.

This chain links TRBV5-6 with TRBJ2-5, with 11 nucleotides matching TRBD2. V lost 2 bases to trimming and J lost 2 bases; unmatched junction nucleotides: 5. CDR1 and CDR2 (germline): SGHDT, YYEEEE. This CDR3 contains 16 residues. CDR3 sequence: CASSFGTSGIQETQYF. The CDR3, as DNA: TGTGCCAGCAGCTTTGGGACTAGCGGAATACAAGAGACCCAGTACTTC.

The CDR3 region has the DNA TGTGCCAGCAGCTACAGACAGGGCCTAGGGGATACGCAGTATTTT. This sequence encodes CASSYRQGLGDTQYF. The chain recombines TRBV7-9 with TRBJ2-3, with 7 bases identical to TRBD1. The V gene's germline CDR1 is SEHNR and CDR2 FQNEAQ (reference sequence). This CDR3 comprises 15 residues. V gave up 4 bases and J gave up 6 bases; unmatched junction bases: 10.

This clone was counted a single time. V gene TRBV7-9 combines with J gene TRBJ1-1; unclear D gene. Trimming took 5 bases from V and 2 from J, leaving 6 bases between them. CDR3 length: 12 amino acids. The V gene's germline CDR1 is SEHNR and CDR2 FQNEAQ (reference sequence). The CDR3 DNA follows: TGTGCCAGCAGCGCTTTTAACACTGAAGCTTTCTTT. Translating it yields CASSAFNTEAFF.

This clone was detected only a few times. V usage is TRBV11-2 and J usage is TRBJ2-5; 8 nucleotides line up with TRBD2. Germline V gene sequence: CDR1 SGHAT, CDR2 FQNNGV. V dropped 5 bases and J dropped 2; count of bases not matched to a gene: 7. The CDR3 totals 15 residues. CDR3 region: CASSASGGKQETQYF. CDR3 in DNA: TGTGCCAGCAGCGCTTCGGGGGGGAAACAAGAGACCCAGTACTTC.

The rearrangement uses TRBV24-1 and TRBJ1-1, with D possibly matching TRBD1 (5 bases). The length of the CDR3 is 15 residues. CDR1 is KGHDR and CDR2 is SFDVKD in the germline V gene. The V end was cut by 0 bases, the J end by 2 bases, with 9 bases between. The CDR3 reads CATSDLPTGNTEAFF. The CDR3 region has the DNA TGTGCCACCAGTGATTTGCCAACAGGAAACACTGAAGCTTTCTTT.

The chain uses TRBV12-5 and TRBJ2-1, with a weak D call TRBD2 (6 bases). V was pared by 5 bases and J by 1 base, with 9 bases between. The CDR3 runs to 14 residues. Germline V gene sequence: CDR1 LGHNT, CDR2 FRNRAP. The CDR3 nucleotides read TGTGCTAGTGGTATCAGCGGGTCCTACAATGAGCAGTTCTTC. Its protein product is CASGISGSYNEQFF.

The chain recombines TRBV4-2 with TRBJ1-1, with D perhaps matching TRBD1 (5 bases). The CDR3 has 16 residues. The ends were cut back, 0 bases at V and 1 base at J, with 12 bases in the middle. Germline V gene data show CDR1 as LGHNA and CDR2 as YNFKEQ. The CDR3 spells CASSQDTGGSNTEAFF. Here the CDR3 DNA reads TGTGCCAGCAGCCAAGACACAGGTGGGTCGAACACTGAAGCTTTCTTT.

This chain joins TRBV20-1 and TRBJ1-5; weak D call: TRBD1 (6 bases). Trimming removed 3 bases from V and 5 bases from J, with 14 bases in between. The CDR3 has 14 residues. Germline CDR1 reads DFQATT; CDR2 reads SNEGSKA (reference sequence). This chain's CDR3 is CSASRPGADQPQHF. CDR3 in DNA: TGCAGTGCTAGTAGGCCAGGGGCCGATCAGCCCCAGCATTTT.

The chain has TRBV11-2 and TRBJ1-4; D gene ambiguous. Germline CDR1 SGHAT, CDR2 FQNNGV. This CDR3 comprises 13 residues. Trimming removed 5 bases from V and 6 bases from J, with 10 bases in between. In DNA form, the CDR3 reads TGTGCCAGCAGCCGTGAGGTTTATGAAAAACTGTTTTTT. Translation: CASSREVYEKLFF.

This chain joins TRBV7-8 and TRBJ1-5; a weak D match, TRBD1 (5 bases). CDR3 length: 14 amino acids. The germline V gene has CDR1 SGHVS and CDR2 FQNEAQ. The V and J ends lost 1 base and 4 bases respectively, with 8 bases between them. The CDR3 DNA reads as TGTGCCAGCAGCTTAGGTCGACAGAATCAGCCCCAGCATTTT. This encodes CASSLGRQNQPQHF.

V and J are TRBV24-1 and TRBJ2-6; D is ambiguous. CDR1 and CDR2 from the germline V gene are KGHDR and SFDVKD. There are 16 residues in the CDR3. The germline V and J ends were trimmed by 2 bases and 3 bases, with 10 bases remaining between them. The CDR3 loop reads CATSDYRALGANVLTF. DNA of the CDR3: TGTGCCACCAGTGATTATAGGGCCCTTGGGGCCAACGTCCTGACTTTC.

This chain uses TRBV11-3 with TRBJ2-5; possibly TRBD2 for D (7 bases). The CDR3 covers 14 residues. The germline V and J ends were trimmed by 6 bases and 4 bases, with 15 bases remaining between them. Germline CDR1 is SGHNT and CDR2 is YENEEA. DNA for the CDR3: TGTGCCAGCAGTGAGGGGGGGCAAGGAGAGACCCAGTACTTC. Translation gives CASSEGGQGETQYF.

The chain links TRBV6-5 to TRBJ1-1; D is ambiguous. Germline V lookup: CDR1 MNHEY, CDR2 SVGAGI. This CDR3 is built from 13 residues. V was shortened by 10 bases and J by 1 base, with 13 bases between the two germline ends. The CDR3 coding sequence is TGTGCCATCAAAAGAGAAGGGAACACTGAAGCTTTCTTT. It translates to CAIKREGNTEAFF.

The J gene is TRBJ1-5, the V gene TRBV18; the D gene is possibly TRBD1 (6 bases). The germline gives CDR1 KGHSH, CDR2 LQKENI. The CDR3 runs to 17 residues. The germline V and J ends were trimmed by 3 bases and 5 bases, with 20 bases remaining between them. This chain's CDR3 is CASSPRGQAFYDQPQHF. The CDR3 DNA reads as TGTGCCAGCTCACCCCGGGGGCAGGCCTTCTACGATCAGCCCCAGCATTTT.

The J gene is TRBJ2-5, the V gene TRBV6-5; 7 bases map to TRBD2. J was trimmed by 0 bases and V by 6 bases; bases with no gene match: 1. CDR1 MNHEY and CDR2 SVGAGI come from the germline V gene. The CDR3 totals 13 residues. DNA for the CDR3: TGTGCCAGCAGAGGGACTAACCAAGAGACCCAGTACTTC. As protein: CASRGTNQETQYF.

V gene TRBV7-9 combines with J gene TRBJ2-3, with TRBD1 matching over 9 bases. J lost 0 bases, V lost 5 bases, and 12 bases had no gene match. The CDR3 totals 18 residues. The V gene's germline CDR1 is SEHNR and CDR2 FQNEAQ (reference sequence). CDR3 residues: CASSLKLSGQGSTDTQYF. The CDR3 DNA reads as TGTGCCAGCAGCCTAAAGCTATCGGGACAGGGTAGCACAGATACGCAGTATTTT.

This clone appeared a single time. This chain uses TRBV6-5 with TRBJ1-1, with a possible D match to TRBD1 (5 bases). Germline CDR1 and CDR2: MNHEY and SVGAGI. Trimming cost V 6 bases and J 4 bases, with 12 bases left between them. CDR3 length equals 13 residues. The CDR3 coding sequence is TGTGCCAGCAGGCGGGGGGAAGGCACTGAAGCTTTCTTT. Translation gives CASRRGEGTEAFF.

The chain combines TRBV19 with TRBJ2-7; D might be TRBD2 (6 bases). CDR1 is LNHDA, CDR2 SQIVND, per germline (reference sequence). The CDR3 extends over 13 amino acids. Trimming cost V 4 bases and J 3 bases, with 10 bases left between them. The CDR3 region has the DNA TGTGCCAGTAGTAGCGGGGCTCTCTACGAGCAGTACTTC. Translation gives CASSSGALYEQYF.

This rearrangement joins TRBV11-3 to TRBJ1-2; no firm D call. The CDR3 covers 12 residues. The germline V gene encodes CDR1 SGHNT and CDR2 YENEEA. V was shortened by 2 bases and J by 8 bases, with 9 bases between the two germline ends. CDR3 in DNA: TGTGCCAGCAGCTTAAACGTCGCCGGCTACACCTTC. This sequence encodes CASSLNVAGYTF.

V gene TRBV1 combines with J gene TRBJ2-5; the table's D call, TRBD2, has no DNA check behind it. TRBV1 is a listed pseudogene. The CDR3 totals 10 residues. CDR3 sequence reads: CTSSQGGQYF. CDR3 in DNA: TGCACCAGCAGCCAGGGGGGCCAGTACTTC.

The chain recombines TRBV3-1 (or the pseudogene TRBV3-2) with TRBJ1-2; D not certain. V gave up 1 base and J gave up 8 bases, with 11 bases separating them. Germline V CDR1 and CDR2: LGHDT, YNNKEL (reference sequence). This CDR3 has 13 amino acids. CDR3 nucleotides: TGTGCCAGCAGCCAAGTCCGCCGGCGGGGCTACACCTTC. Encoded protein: CASSQVRRRGYTF.

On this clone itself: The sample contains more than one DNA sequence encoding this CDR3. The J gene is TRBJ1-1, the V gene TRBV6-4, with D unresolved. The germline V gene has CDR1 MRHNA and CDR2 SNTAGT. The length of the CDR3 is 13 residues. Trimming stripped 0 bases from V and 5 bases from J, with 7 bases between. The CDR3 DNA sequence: TGTGCCAGCAGTGACTCTGACACGACTGAAGCTTTCTTT. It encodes CASSDSDTTEAFF.